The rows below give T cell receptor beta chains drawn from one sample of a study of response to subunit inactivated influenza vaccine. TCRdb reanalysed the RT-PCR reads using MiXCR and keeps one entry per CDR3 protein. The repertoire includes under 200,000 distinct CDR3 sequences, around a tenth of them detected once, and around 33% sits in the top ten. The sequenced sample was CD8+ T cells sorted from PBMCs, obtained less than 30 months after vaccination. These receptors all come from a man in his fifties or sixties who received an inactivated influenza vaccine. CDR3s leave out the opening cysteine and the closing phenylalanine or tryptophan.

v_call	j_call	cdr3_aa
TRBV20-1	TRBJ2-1	SARDKSLSSYNEQF
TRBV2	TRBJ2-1	ASRGTSGRTYNEQF
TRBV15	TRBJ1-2	ATSRDSGPDGYT
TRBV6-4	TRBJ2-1	ASSDSQQARQF
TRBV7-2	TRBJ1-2	ASSTVGAYGYT
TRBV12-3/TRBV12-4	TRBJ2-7	ASSAQAVRTSGSVYEQY
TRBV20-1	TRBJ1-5	SVGDDQPQH
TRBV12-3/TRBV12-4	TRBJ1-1	ASSLRGDTEAF
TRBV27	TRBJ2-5	ASSLAGGQETQY
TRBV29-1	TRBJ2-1	SVRLAGGIDEQF
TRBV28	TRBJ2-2	ASSLSFNTGELF
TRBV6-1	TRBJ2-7	ASSESPFYEQY
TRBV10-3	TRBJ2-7	AISDPGTSYEQY
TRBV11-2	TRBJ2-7	ASSLRGSIGEQY
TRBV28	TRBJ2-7	ASSTVRGLEQY
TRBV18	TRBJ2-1	ASSRDRSSYNEQF
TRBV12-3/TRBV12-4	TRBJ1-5	ASSFQGDQPQH
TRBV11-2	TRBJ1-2	ASSLAIDSDYT
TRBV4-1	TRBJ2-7	ASSPAQGHEQY
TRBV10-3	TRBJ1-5	AISDMEQGGNNQPQH
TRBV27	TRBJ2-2	ASSLSGQGGTGELF
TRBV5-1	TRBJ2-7	ASSTGSLTLHEQY
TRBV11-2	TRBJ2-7	ASSPPNYEQY
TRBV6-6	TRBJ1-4	ASSLHRVEKLF
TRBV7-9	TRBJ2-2	ASSSPLTGTGELF
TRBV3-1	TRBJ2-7	ASSHRTRPYEQY
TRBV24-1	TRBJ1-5	ATSGVASDQPQH
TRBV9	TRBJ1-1	ASSAMGTEAF
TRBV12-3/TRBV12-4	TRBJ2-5	ASSVTGGPVETQY
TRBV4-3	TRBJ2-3	ASSLGTTAQY
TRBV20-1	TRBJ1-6	SADISSYNSPLH
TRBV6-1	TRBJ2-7	ASRLTASYEQY
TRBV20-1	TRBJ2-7	SAPGLAVLGHEQY
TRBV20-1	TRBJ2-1	SAYRDSPNEQF
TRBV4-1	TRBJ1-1	ASSQLDPPEAF
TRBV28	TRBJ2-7	ASSPLTRQGRSYEQY
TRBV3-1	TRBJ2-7	ASSQEGSYEQY
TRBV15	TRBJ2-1	ATSSRDGYNEQF
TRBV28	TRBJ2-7	ASYSGGSEQY
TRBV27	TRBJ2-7	ASSLGHSYEQY
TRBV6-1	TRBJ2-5	ASRPLAGEKETQY
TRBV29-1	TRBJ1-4	SVEDRLNEKLF
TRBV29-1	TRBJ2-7	SVIPGQAPPIYEQY
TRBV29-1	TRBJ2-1	SVEAGFGEQF
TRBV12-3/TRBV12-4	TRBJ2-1	ASCVDHSLAGGYNEQF
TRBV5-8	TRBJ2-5	ASSLGVGSQETQY
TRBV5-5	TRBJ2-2	ASSSGTGMGTGELF